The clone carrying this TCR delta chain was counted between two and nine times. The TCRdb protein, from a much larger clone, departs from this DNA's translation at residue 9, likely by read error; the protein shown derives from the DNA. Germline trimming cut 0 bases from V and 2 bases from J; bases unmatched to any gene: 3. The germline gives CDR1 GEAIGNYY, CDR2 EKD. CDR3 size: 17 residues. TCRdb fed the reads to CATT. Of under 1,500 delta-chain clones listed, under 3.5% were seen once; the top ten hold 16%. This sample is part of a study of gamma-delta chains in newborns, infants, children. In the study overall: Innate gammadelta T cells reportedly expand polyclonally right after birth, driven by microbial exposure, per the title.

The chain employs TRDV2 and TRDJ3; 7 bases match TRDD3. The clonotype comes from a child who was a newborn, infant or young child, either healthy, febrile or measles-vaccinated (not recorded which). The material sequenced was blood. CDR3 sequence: CACDTWGSPWDTRQMFF. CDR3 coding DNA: TGTGCCTGTGACACCTGGGGGAGCCCCTGGGACACCCGACAGATGTTTTTC.